These 4 T cell receptor beta chains came from one sample sequenced in a study of metastatic and nonmetastatic thyroid tumors (dated by TCRdb to 2018 to 2020). No patient had received any treatment before thyroid surgery. The library was obtained by PCR. TCRdb shows the sequencer as Illumina HiSeq 4000. TCRdb redid the processing of the public reads, applying fastp at Q25 and MiXCR, and retained in-frame beta chains. Counted in this sample were 7,500 to 10,000 clones; roughly 24% of them appeared once. The ten largest clones capture approximately 13% of the sample. The source material was adjacent normal tissue. The receptors come from a female donor with papillary thyroid cancer or a benign thyroid nodule (not recorded which). Some clones in this sample may be carry-over from other donors' samples.

In this sample, this clone is medium-sized. This sequence joins TRBV2 and TRBJ2-7; D not resolved. The CDR3 length is 11 residues. CDR1 is SNHLY and CDR2 is FYNNEI in the germline V gene. Deletions cut 6 bases from V and 3 bases from J, with 6 bases between. In nucleotides, the CDR3 is TGTGCCAGCAGGAACCACTACGAGCAGTACTTC. It encodes CASRNHYEQYF.

This clone was seen many times. The CDR3, as DNA: TGCAGCGCCCCCGACAGGGGGCAAGGAGCCACTGAAGCTTTCTTT. As protein: CSAPDRGQGATEAFF. The V call is TRBV29-1, the J call TRBJ1-1; 10 bases fit TRBD1. Per germline, CDR1 SQVTM and CDR2 ANQGSEA. CDR3 length equals 15 residues. With 7 bases clipped from V and 4 bases from J, the junction kept 12 bases outside the gene matches.

This clone ranks as medium-sized. CDR3 sequence: CASSVQGAGADTQYF. CDR3 DNA sequence: TGTGCCAGCAGTGTACAGGGGGCGGGCGCAGATACGCAGTATTTT. This chain uses TRBV6-2 or TRBV6-3 with TRBJ2-3; 9 nucleotides agree with TRBD1. The CDR3 covers 15 residues. The V gene end was trimmed by 5 bases and the J gene end by 4 bases; junction bases not matched to a gene: 7. Germline V gene sequence: CDR1 MNHEY, CDR2 SVGEGT.

This clone was detected only once. The chain uses TRBV5-8 and TRBJ1-2; D is possibly TRBD1 (6 bases). The CDR3 spans 16 residues. Germline CDR1 reads SGHTS; CDR2 reads YDEGEE. V gave up 4 bases and J gave up 8 bases, with 24 bases separating them. CDR3 protein: CASSTDLEAGALGYTF. For the CDR3, the DNA is TGTGCCAGCAGCACCGATTTAGAGGCGGGGGCGCTCGGCTACACCTTC.